The rows below give T cell receptor beta chains drawn from one sample of a study of cytomegalovirus exposure and HLA in healthy donors. Produced via immunoSEQ multiplex PCR; TCRdb's table is partial and in-frame only. The data show roughly 130,000 clones, around three fifths seen once. Sequencing used PBMCs. The source of these receptors is a woman aged 40 to 50 in good health and CMV-seropositive. CDR3s include the opening cysteine and the closing phenylalanine or tryptophan. The D gene is left open where the match is weak. Only part of the rows carry a size: once, few, many, or a class if the clone is expanded.

D gene: TRBD2; J gene: TRBJ2-1; clone size: few; V gene: TRBV27; CDR3 DNA: TGTGCCAGCAGTGTGACCGGGACTAGCCCTTCCCGAGAGCAGTTCTTC; CDR3 protein: CASSVTGTSPSREQFF
D gene: TRBD1; J gene: TRBJ1-4; clone size: NA; V gene: TRBV27; CDR3 DNA: TGTGCCAGCAGTTTGTCCTACAGGGGTTATAATGAAAAACTGTTTTTT; CDR3 protein: CASSLSYRGYNEKLFF
D gene: TRBD1; J gene: TRBJ1-1; clone size: NA; V gene: TRBV5-1; CDR3 DNA: TGCGCCAGCAGCTTCAGGACAGGGAACACTGAAGCTTTCTTT; CDR3 protein: CASSFRTGNTEAFF
D gene: TRBD2; J gene: TRBJ2-1; clone size: few; V gene: TRBV28; CDR3 DNA: TGTGCCAGCAGTTCGGGACTAGAAACTTCTTGTGAGCAGTTCTTC; CDR3 protein: CASSSGLETSCEQFF
D gene: NA; J gene: TRBJ1-1; clone size: NA; V gene: TRBV28; CDR3 DNA: TGTGCCAGCAGTTTGCTCAGTGAACAGAACACTGAAGCTTTCTTT; CDR3 protein: CASSLLSEQNTEAFF
D gene: TRBD1; J gene: TRBJ2-7; clone size: few; V gene: TRBV30; CDR3 DNA: TGTGCCTGGAGGATCGACAGGGTAGGGGAGCAGTACTTC; CDR3 protein: CAWRIDRVGEQYF
D gene: NA; J gene: TRBJ1-6; clone size: few; V gene: TRBV6-5; CDR3 DNA: TGTGCCAGCAGTTACGACAGCTATAATTCACCCCTCCACTTT; CDR3 protein: CASSYDSYNSPLHF
D gene: TRBD2; J gene: TRBJ2-1; clone size: NA; V gene: TRBV6-1; CDR3 DNA: TGTGCCAGCAGTGTCTCAGGACTAGCGGGATCAATCAATGAGCAGTTCTTC; CDR3 protein: CASSVSGLAGSINEQFF
D gene: NA; J gene: TRBJ1-1; clone size: NA; V gene: TRBV5-6; CDR3 DNA: TGTGCCAGCAGCTTGGCAGGGTTTGAAGCTTTCTTT; CDR3 protein: CASSLAGFEAFF
D gene: NA; J gene: TRBJ1-5; clone size: few; V gene: TRBV5-4; CDR3 DNA: TGTGCCAGCAGCTTACAGGGTGGGGAGCCCCAGCATTTT; CDR3 protein: CASSLQGGEPQHF
D gene: TRBD2; J gene: TRBJ2-3; clone size: NA; V gene: TRBV4-1; CDR3 DNA: TGCGCCAGCAGCTTGACTAGCGGGGGACTCACAGATACGCAGTATTTT; CDR3 protein: CASSLTSGGLTDTQYF
D gene: TRBD1; J gene: TRBJ1-5; clone size: NA; V gene: TRBV19; CDR3 DNA: TGTGCCAGTGGGAAGGGGGCGGCTGGCAATCAGCCCCAGCATTTT; CDR3 protein: CASGKGAAGNQPQHF
D gene: TRBD1; J gene: TRBJ1-2; clone size: NA; V gene: TRBV5-1; CDR3 DNA: TGCGCCAGCAGCTTGGCCAAGGGACAGAACTATGGCTACACCTTC; CDR3 protein: CASSLAKGQNYGYTF
D gene: TRBD1; J gene: TRBJ2-7; clone size: few; V gene: TRBV6-5; CDR3 DNA: TGTGCCAGCATTTCAGCGACAGGGGGCAAGAACGAGCAGTACTTC; CDR3 protein: CASISATGGKNEQYF
D gene: TRBD1; J gene: TRBJ1-2; clone size: few; V gene: TRBV13; CDR3 DNA: TGTGCCAGCAGCTTCACCGGGACAGGGGGCTTCGGCTACCCCTTC; CDR3 protein: CASSFTGTGGFGYPF
D gene: NA; J gene: TRBJ2-3; clone size: few; V gene: TRBV6-5; CDR3 DNA: TGTGCCAGCGGGGGCTCCCCGTTACCCGATACGCAGTATTTT; CDR3 protein: CASGGSPLPDTQYF
D gene: TRBD2; J gene: TRBJ2-4; clone size: NA; V gene: TRBV5-1; CDR3 DNA: TGCGCCAGCAGCGCTGCGGGCGGGAGGAAAAACATTCAGTACTTC; CDR3 protein: CASSAAGGRKNIQYF
D gene: TRBD1; J gene: TRBJ2-1; clone size: once; V gene: TRBV25-1; CDR3 DNA: TGTGCCAGCAGTGAATCCAGACAGGGACACTACAATGAGCAGTTCTTC; CDR3 protein: CASSESRQGHYNEQFF
D gene: NA; J gene: TRBJ2-1; clone size: NA; V gene: TRBV5-4; CDR3 DNA: TGTGCCAGCAGCTTGTTTAGCTTGGATGAGCAGTTCTTC; CDR3 protein: CASSLFSLDEQFF
D gene: NA; J gene: TRBJ1-5; clone size: NA; V gene: TRBV7-9; CDR3 DNA: TGTTCCAGCAGCTTACGCGGGGCCAATCAGCCCCAGCATTTT; CDR3 protein: CSSSLRGANQPQHF
D gene: NA; J gene: TRBJ2-2; clone size: NA; V gene: TRBV7-3; CDR3 DNA: TGTGCCACCAAGCAGGGTGGGTCGACCGGGGAGCTGTTTTTT; CDR3 protein: CATKQGGSTGELFF
D gene: TRBD1; J gene: TRBJ1-1; clone size: few; V gene: TRBV10-3; CDR3 DNA: TGTGCCATCAGTGGCCGGGACAGGGGGCCCATGAACACTGAAGCTTTCTTT; CDR3 protein: CAISGRDRGPMNTEAFF
D gene: NA; J gene: TRBJ1-5; clone size: NA; V gene: TRBV9; CDR3 DNA: TGTGCCAGCAGCCTCCACATGACAGGTGATAGCAATCAGCCCCAGCATTTT; CDR3 protein: CASSLHMTGDSNQPQHF
D gene: NA; J gene: TRBJ2-7; clone size: NA; V gene: TRBV21-1; CDR3 DNA: TGTGCCAGCAGCGGCCGGGACAGGGGCTTATACGAGCAGTACTTC; CDR3 protein: CASSGRDRGLYEQYF
D gene: TRBD2; J gene: TRBJ2-6; clone size: NA; V gene: TRBV27; CDR3 DNA: TGTGCCAGCAGTCGCGGGGTGGGGGGGACTGGGGCCAACGTCCTGACTTTC; CDR3 protein: CASSRGVGGTGANVLTF
D gene: TRBD2; J gene: TRBJ2-5; clone size: few; V gene: TRBV5-6; CDR3 DNA: TGTGCCAGCAGCTTGGATCGGCGGGGGAACCAAGAGACCCAGTACTTC; CDR3 protein: CASSLDRRGNQETQYF
D gene: TRBD2; J gene: TRBJ2-1; clone size: NA; V gene: TRBV6-6; CDR3 DNA: TGTGCCAGCAGTTACGAGGCTAGCGGGGAAGGTGAGCAGTTCTTC; CDR3 protein: CASSYEASGEGEQFF
D gene: TRBD2; J gene: TRBJ2-7; clone size: few; V gene: TRBV6-5; CDR3 DNA: TGTGCCAGCAGTTACTCCGGGGGGAACTACGAGCAGTACTTC; CDR3 protein: CASSYSGGNYEQYF
D gene: NA; J gene: TRBJ1-1; clone size: NA; V gene: TRBV10-2; CDR3 DNA: TGCGCCAGCGGCAGGGATAGAGTCAACACTGAAGCTTTCTTT; CDR3 protein: CASGRDRVNTEAFF
D gene: TRBD1; J gene: TRBJ1-6; clone size: few; V gene: TRBV7-6; CDR3 DNA: TGTGCCAGCAGCTTAGGGCGGGGACAGTCTTCACCCCTCCACTTT; CDR3 protein: CASSLGRGQSSPLHF
D gene: NA; J gene: TRBJ2-2; clone size: NA; V gene: TRBV6-5; CDR3 DNA: TGTGCCAGCAAAGGGGCCAACACCGGGGAGCTGTTTTTT; CDR3 protein: CASKGANTGELFF
D gene: NA; J gene: TRBJ2-1; clone size: NA; V gene: TRBV7-2; CDR3 DNA: TGTGCCAGCAGCTTAGATGGCGGGGATGAGCAGTTCTTC; CDR3 protein: CASSLDGGDEQFF
D gene: NA; J gene: TRBJ1-1; clone size: few; V gene: TRBV4-2; CDR3 DNA: TGTGCCAGCAGCCAAGAGGCTGGGCTAACAGGGATGAACACTGAAGCTTTCTTT; CDR3 protein: CASSQEAGLTGMNTEAFF
D gene: NA; J gene: TRBJ2-1; clone size: NA; V gene: TRBV7-9; CDR3 DNA: TGTGCCAGCAGCCCCCCGGGACTCCTAATATACAATGAGCAGTTCTTC; CDR3 protein: CASSPPGLLIYNEQFF
D gene: NA; J gene: TRBJ1-2; clone size: NA; V gene: TRBV5-1; CDR3 DNA: TGCGCCAGCAACTTGGGGCAAACTAACTATGGCTACACCTTC; CDR3 protein: CASNLGQTNYGYTF
D gene: TRBD1; J gene: TRBJ2-7; clone size: NA; V gene: TRBV27; CDR3 DNA: TGTGCCAGCAGGCCTACAGGGGGTTTCTACGAGCAGTACTTC; CDR3 protein: CASRPTGGFYEQYF
D gene: NA; J gene: TRBJ2-7; clone size: NA; V gene: TRBV14; CDR3 DNA: TGTGCCAGCAGCCCTCCCTACGAGCAGTACTTC; CDR3 protein: CASSPPYEQYF
D gene: TRBD1; J gene: TRBJ1-4; clone size: NA; V gene: TRBV18; CDR3 DNA: TGTGCCAGCTCACCTCAGCCGACAGGGTCGAGTGAAAAACTGTTTTTT; CDR3 protein: CASSPQPTGSSEKLFF
D gene: TRBD1; J gene: TRBJ1-1; clone size: NA; V gene: TRBV19; CDR3 DNA: TGTGCCAGTAGTAAACAGGGGAGCACTGAAGCTTTCTTT; CDR3 protein: CASSKQGSTEAFF
D gene: NA; J gene: TRBJ1-3; clone size: NA; V gene: TRBV5-1; CDR3 DNA: TGCGCCAGCAGGGTGTTAGGGGCTGGAAACACCATATATTTT; CDR3 protein: CASRVLGAGNTIYF
D gene: TRBD2; J gene: TRBJ2-7; clone size: many; V gene: TRBV19; CDR3 DNA: TGTGCCAGTAGTGGACTAGCGGGAGGCGATTACGAGCAGTACTTC; CDR3 protein: CASSGLAGGDYEQYF
D gene: NA; J gene: TRBJ2-7; clone size: NA; V gene: TRBV7-8; CDR3 DNA: TGTGCCAGCAGCTTTCAGGTCTCCTACGAGCAGTACTTC; CDR3 protein: CASSFQVSYEQYF
D gene: TRBD1; J gene: TRBJ2-7; clone size: NA; V gene: TRBV6-1; CDR3 DNA: TGTGCCAGCAGTGACCTAACCGGGACAGCCTACGAGCAGTACTTC; CDR3 protein: CASSDLTGTAYEQYF
D gene: NA; J gene: TRBJ1-1; clone size: NA; V gene: TRBV6-5; CDR3 DNA: TGTGCCAGCAGTTGCTCAAACGAGGGTATCACTGAAGCTTTCTTT; CDR3 protein: CASSCSNEGITEAFF
D gene: NA; J gene: TRBJ2-7; clone size: NA; V gene: TRBV2; CDR3 DNA: TGTGCCAGCAGTGACACTCCTGGCTCCTACGAGCAGTACTTC; CDR3 protein: CASSDTPGSYEQYF